This entry is about one T cell receptor (beta chain). Antigen: not known. The sample belongs to a study of cytomegalovirus exposure and HLA in healthy donors. Findings of the study overall: There were some 150 TCR beta chains listed as cytomegalovirus-associated. The productive fraction for most TCR beta V segments was about 87% or about 30% in an earlier analysis.

60 Vbeta and 13 Jbeta primers were used in PCR. Assay used: immunoSEQ multiplex PCR; TCRdb lists only in-frame clones, some missing. The table records 150,000 to 250,000 clones, around 80% of them present only once. Losses at the gene ends were 4 bases for V and 8 bases for J; bases not matched to a gene: 2. Germline lookup yields CDR1 SGHNT and CDR2 YYREEE (reference sequence). The CDR3 consists of 12 residues. The receptor's source is a woman aged 30 to 39 in good health and CMV-seropositive. The chain links TRBV5-4 to TRBJ2-1; 8 bases match TRBD1. The sample consisted of PBMCs. The CDR3 protein is CASSQTGDEQFF. CDR3 DNA sequence: TGTGCCAGCAGCCAGACAGGGGATGAGCAGTTCTTC.